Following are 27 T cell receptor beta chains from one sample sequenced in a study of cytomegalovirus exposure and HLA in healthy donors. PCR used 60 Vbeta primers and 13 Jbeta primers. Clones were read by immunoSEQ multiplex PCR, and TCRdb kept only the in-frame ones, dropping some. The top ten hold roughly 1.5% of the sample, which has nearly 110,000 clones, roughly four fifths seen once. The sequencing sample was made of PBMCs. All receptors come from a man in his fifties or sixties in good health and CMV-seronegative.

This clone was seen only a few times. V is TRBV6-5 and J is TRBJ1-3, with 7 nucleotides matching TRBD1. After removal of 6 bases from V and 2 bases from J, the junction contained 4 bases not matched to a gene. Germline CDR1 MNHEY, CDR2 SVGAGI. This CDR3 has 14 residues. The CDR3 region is CASRQGSTGNTIYF. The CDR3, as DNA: TGTGCCAGCAGACAGGGGTCGACTGGAAACACCATATATTTT.

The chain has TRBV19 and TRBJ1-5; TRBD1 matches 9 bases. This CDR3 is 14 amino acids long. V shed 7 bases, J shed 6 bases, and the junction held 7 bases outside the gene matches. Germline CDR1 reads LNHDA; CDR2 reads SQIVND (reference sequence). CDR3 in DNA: TGTGCCAGTACCCCGGACAGGGGTAGTCAGCCCCAGCATTTT. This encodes CASTPDRGSQPQHF.

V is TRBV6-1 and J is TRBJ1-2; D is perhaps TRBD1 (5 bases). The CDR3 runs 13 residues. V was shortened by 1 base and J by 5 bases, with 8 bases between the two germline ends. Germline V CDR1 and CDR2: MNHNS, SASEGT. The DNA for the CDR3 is TGTGCCAGCAGTGAAGGGGGCTCGTATGGCTACACCTTC. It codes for CASSEGGSYGYTF.

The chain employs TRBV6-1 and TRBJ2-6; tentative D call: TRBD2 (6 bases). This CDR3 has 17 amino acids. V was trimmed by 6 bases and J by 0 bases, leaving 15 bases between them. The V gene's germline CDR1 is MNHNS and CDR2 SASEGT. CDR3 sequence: CASRETGLSSGANVLTF. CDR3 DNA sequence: TGTGCCAGCAGGGAAACGGGACTTAGCTCTGGGGCCAACGTCCTGACTTTC.

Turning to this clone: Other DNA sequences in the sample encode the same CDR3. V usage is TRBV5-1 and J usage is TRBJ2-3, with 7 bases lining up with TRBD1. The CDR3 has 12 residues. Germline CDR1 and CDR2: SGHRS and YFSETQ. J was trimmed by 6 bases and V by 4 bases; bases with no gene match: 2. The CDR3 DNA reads TGCGCCAGCAGCCCGACAGGGGATACGCAGTATTTT. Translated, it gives CASSPTGDTQYF.

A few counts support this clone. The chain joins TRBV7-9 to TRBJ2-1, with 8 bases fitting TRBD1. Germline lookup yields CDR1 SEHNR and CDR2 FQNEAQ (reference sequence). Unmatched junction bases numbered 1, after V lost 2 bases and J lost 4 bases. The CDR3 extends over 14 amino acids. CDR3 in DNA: TGTGCCAGCAGCTTAAGGACAGGGTACAATGAGCAGTTCTTC. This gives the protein CASSLRTGYNEQFF.

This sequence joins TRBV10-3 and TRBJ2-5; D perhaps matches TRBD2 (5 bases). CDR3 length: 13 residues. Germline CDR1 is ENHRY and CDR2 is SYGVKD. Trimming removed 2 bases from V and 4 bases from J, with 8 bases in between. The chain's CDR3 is CAISELRAETQYF. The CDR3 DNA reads TGTGCCATCAGTGAGCTGAGGGCAGAGACCCAGTACTTC.

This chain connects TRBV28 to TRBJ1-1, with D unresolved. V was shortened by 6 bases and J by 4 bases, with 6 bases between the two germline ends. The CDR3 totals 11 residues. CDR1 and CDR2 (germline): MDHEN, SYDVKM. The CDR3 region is CASRSGTEAFF. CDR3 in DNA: TGTGCCAGCAGGTCGGGCACTGAAGCTTTCTTT.

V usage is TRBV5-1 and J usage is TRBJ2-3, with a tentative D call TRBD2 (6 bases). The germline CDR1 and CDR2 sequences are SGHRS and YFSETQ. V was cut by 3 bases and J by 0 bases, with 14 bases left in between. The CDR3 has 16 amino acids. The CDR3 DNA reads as TGCGCCAGCAGCTCCGGAGGGGTCCCTAGCACAGATACGCAGTATTTT. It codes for CASSSGGVPSTDTQYF.

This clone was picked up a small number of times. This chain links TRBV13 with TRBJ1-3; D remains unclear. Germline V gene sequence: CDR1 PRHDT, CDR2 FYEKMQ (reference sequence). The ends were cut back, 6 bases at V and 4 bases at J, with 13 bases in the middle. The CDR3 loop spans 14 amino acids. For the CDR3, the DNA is TGTGCCAGCAGTCCTACTACCCTGGGAAACACCATATATTTT. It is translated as CASSPTTLGNTIYF. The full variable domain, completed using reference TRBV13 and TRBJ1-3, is AAGVIQSPRHLIKEKRETATLKCYPIPRHDTVYWYQQGPGQDPQFLISFYEKMQSDKGSIPDRFSAQQFSDYHSELNMSSLELGDSALYFCASSPTTLGNTIYFGEGSWLTVV.

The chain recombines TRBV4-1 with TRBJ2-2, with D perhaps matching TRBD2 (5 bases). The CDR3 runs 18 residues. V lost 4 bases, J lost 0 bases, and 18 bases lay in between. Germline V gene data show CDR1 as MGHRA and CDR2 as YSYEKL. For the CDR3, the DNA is TGCGCCAGCAGCCCCTCCTTCGGACTCCTATCGAACACCGGGGAGCTGTTTTTT. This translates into CASSPSFGLLSNTGELFF.

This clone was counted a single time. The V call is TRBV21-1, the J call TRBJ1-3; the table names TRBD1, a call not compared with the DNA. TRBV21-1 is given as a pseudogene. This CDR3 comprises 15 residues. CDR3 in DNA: TGTGCCAGCAGAGGGAGCAGGGGCTCTGGAAACACCATATATTTT. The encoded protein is CASRGSRGSGNTIYF.

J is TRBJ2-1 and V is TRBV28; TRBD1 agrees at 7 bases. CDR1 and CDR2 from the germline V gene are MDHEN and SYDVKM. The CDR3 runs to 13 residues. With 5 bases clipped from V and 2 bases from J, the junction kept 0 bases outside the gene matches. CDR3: CASSQGAYNEQFF. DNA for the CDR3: TGTGCCAGCAGTCAGGGGGCCTACAATGAGCAGTTCTTC.

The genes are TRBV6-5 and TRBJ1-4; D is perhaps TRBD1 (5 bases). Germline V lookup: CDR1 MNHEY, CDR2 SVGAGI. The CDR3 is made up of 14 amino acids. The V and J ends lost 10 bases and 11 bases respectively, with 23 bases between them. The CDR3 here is CATQLQRTLTKLFF. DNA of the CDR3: TGTGCCACTCAACTCCAACGGACACTTACGAAACTGTTTTTT.

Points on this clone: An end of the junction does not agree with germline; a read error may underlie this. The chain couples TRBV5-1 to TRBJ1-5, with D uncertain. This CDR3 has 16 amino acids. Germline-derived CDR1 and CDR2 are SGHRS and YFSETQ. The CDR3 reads CASGLSSVSTNQPQHF. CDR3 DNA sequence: TGCGCCAGCGGCTTGTCCAGCGTATCCACAAATCAGCCCCAGCATTTT.

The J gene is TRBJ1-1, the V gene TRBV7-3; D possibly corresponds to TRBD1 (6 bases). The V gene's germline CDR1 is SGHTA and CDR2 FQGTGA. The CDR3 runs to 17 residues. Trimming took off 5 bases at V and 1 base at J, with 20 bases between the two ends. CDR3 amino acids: CASSPSGQGLANTEAFF. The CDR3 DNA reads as TGTGCCAGCAGCCCCTCGGGCCAGGGGCTGGCGAACACTGAAGCTTTCTTT.

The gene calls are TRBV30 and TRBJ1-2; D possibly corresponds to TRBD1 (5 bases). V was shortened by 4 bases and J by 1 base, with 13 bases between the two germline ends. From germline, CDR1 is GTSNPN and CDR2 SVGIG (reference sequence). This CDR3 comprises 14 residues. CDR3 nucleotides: TGTGCCTGGACCCTGACAGCAATTAACTATGGCTACACCTTC. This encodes CAWTLTAINYGYTF.

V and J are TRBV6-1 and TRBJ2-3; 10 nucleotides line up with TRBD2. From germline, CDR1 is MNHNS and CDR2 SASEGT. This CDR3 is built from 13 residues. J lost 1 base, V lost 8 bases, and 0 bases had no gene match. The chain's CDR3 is CASGLAGTDTQYF. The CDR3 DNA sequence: TGTGCCAGCGGACTAGCGGGCACAGATACGCAGTATTTT.

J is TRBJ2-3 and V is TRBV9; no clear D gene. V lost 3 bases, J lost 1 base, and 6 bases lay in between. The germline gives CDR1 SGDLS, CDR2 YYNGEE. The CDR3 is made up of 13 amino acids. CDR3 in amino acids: CASSAQGTDTQYF. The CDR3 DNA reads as TGTGCCAGCAGCGCACAAGGCACAGATACGCAGTATTTT.

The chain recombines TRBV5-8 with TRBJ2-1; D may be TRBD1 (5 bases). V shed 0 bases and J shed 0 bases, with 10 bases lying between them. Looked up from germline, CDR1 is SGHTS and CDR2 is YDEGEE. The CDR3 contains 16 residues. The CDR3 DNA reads TGTGCCAGCAGCTTGGGGCGACAGAGCTCCTACAATGAGCAGTTCTTC. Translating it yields CASSLGRQSSYNEQFF.

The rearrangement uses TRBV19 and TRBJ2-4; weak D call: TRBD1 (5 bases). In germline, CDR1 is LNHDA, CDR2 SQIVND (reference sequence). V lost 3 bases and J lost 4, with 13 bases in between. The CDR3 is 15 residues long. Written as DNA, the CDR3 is TGTGCCAGTAGTATTATAGGTGGGGCAAAAAACATTCAGTACTTC. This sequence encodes CASSIIGGAKNIQYF.

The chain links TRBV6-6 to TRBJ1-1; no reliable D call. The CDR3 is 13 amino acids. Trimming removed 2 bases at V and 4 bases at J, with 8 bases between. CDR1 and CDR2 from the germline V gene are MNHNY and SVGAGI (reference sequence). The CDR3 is CASSYEAGTEAFF. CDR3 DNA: TGTGCCAGCAGTTACGAGGCCGGCACTGAAGCTTTCTTT.

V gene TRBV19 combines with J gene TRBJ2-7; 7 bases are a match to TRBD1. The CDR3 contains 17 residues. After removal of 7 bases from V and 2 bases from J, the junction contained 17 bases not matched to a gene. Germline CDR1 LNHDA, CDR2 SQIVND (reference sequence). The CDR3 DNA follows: TGTGCCAGTACCCCGACCCTCACACAGGGGAATACCTACGAGCAGTACTTC. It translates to CASTPTLTQGNTYEQYF. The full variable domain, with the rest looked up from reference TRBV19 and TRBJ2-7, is DGGITQSPKYLFRKEGQNVTLSCEQNLNHDAMYWYRQDPGQGLRLIYYSQIVNDFQKGDIAEGYSVSREKKESFPLTVTSAQKNPTAFYLCASTPTLTQGNTYEQYFGPGTRLTVT.

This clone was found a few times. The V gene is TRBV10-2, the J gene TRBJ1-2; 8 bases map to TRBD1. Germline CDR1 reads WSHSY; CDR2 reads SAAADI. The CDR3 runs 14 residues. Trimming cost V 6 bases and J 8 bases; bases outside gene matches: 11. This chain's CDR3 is CASSPGQGVGGYTF. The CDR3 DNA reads TGCGCCAGCAGCCCCGGACAGGGAGTCGGGGGCTACACCTTC.

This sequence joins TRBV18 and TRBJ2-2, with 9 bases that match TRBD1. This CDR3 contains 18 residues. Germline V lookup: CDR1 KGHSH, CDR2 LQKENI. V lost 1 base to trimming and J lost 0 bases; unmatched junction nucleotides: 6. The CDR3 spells CASSPRNRGRTNTGELFF. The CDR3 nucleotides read TGTGCCAGCTCACCACGCAACAGGGGGCGGACGAACACCGGGGAGCTGTTTTTT.

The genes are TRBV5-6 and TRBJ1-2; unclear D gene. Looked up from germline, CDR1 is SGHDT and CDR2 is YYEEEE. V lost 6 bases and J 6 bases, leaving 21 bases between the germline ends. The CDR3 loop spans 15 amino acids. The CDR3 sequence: CASIRGQAGVHGYTF. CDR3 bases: TGTGCCAGCATCCGCGGTCAGGCCGGGGTCCATGGCTACACCTTC.

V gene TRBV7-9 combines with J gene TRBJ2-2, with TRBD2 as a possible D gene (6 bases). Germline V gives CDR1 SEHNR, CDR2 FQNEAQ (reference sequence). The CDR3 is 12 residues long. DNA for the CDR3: TGTCTTGCGGGGCTAAACACCGGGGAGCTGTTTTTT. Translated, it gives CLAGLNTGELFF.